This TCR beta chain stems from a study of radiotherapy plus CTLA-4 blockade in lung cancer. Study-wide context: Objective responses were documented in around a sixth of patients, with disease control in about 28%.

Produced via immunoSEQ multiplex PCR; TCRdb's table is partial and in-frame only. Altogether about 28,000 clones are present, roughly 83% being singletons, with the ten largest covering 16%. This clone was detected once. Its specificity is unknown. CDR1 is MGHDK and CDR2 is SYGVNS in the germline V gene. The CDR3 spans 14 residues. The V gene end was trimmed by 5 bases and the J gene end by 3 bases; junction bases not matched to a gene: 5. Points from the study as a whole: Some TCR clones had been derived from tumors. These clones expanded in peripheral blood after radiotherapy plus ipilimumab.

V and J are TRBV25-1 and TRBJ1-2; 8 bases match TRBD1. Sequenced here: peripheral blood, sampled from a patient treated with radiotherapy plus ipilimumab. This receptor was taken from a human donor with non-small cell lung cancer that progressed on radiotherapy plus ipilimumab. Here the CDR3 DNA reads TGTGCCAGCAGTTCAGGACAGGGATACTATGGCTACACCTTC. Translating gives CASSSGQGYYGYTF.